A selection of T cell receptor beta chains follows, all from one sample in a study of beta chain features in type 1 diabetes. Method: immunoSEQ multiplex PCR; TCRdb's copy keeps in-frame clones and lacks some. The table records about 320,000 clones, around 15% of them present only once. The specimen was central memory CD4+ T cells from blood. These receptors all stem from a man aged 30 to 45 in good health. Both conserved end residues are part of each CDR3. The order of the fields is D gene, clone size, J gene, V gene, CDR3 protein, CDR3 DNA. The D gene is left open where the match is weak. Part of the rows lack a size; the others show once, few, many or a class for expanded clones.

NA NA TRBJ1-2 TRBV6-6 CASRDRPYGYTF TGTGCCAGCAGGGACAGACCCTATGGCTACACCTTC
TRBD2 few TRBJ2-2 TRBV4-3 CASSHTGGGLNTGELFF TGCGCCAGCAGCCACACCGGGGGGGGATTGAACACCGGGGAGCTGTTTTTT
NA many TRBJ1-6 TRBV19 CASRGENNSPLHF TGTGCCAGTAGAGGGGAGAACAATTCACCCCTCCACTTT
TRBD1 NA TRBJ2-7 TRBV5-4 CASSLAFGQGAYEQYF TGTGCCAGCAGCTTGGCTTTCGGACAGGGAGCCTACGAGCAGTACTTC
NA few TRBJ2-3 TRBV7-8 CASSSRRTGSGADTQYF TGTGCCAGCAGCTCCCGACGTACAGGGAGCGGGGCAGATACGCAGTATTTT
TRBD1 NA TRBJ2-1 TRBV5-1 CASSPGGGDEQFF TGCGCCAGCAGCCCAGGGGGCGGCGATGAGCAGTTCTTC
NA many TRBJ1-5 TRBV2 CASSESLTAKPQHF TGTGCCAGCAGTGAATCACTCACCGCGAAGCCCCAGCATTTT
NA NA TRBJ1-6 TRBV5-6 CASSPGSSSPLHF TGTGCCAGCAGCCCCGGGAGCAGTTCACCCCTCCACTTT
TRBD2 NA TRBJ2-3 TRBV11-2 CASSLDLAETDTQYF TGTGCCAGCAGCTTAGATCTAGCGGAGACAGATACGCAGTATTTT
NA NA TRBJ2-2 TRBV11-2 CASNFHAGGLFF TGTGCCAGCAACTTCCACGCCGGGGGGCTGTTTTTT
TRBD2 NA TRBJ2-1 TRBV9 CASSVGGGSGSYNEQFF TGTGCCAGCAGCGTAGGGGGCGGGAGTGGGTCCTACAATGAGCAGTTCTTC
NA NA TRBJ1-2 TRBV4-3 CASSQVKGHYGYTF TGCGCCAGCAGCCAAGTGAAAGGACATTATGGCTACACCTTC
NA few TRBJ2-5 TRBV7-7 CASSSAGAETQYF TGTGCCAGCAGCTCCGCGGGGGCCGAGACCCAGTACTTC
TRBD1 NA TRBJ1-2 TRBV30 CALRTGENGYTF TGTGCCTTGAGGACAGGGGAAAATGGCTACACCTTC
NA NA TRBJ1-1 TRBV5-1 CASSTDRTITEAFF TGCGCCAGCAGCACGGACAGAACTATCACTGAAGCTTTCTTT
TRBD1 few TRBJ2-1 TRBV6-4 CASSEQGAFGEQFF TGTGCCAGCAGTGAACAGGGGGCTTTTGGTGAGCAGTTCTTC
TRBD1 few TRBJ2-7 TRBV28 CASIQYQTGADEQYF TGTGCCAGCATCCAATACCAGACAGGGGCCGACGAGCAGTACTTC
NA few TRBJ2-5 TRBV6-5 CASSYSWGRETQYF TGTGCCAGCAGTTACTCCTGGGGGCGGGAGACCCAGTACTTC
NA few TRBJ2-1 TRBV7-9 CASSLTASYNEQFF TGTGCCAGCAGCTTAACAGCGTCCTACAATGAGCAGTTCTTC